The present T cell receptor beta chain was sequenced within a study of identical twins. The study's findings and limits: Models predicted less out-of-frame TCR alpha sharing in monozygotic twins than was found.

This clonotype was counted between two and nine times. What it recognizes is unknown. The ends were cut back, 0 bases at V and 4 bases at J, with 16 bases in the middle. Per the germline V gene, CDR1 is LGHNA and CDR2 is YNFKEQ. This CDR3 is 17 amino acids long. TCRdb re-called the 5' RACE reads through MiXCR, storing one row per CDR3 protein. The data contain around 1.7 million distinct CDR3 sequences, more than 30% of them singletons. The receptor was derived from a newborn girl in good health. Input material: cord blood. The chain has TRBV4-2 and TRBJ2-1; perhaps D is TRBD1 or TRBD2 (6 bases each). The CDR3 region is CASSQEGGFRNYNEQFF. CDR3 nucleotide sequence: TGTGCCAGCAGCCAAGAAGGGGGGTTTCGGAATTACAATGAGCAGTTCTTC.